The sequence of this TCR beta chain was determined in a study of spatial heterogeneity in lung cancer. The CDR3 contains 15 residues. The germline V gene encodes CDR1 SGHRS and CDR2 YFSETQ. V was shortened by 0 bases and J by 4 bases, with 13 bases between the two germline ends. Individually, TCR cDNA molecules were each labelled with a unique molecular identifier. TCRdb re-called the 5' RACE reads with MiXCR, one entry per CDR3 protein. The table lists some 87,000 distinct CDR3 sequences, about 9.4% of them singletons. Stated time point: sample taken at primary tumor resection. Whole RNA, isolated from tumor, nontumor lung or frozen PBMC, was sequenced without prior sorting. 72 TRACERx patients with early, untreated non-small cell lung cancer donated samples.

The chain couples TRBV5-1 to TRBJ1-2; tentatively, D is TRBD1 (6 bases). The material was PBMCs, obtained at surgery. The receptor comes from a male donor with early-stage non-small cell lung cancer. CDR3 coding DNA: TGCGCCAGCAGCTTGGCCGGCGGGGACATCTATGGCTACACCTTC. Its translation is CASSLAGGDIYGYTF.